This TCR beta chain came from a study of identical twins. With template switching, a universal primer site was added, and the cDNA carried unique molecular identifiers. TCRdb called the 5' RACE reads again in MiXCR, with one record for every CDR3 protein. The data show more than 350,000 distinct CDR3 sequences, 9% seen once. The CDR3 runs to 12 residues. Trimming cost V 4 bases and J 8 bases, with 11 bases left between them. CDR1 is SNHLY, CDR2 FYNNEI, per germline. The TCR sequence derives from a woman in her 50s in good health. Sample: naive T cells sorted from blood. V is TRBV2 and J is TRBJ1-2, with D perhaps TRBD1 (5 bases). The CDR3 is CASSVTGVGYTF. CDR3 coding DNA: TGTGCCAGCAGTGTCACGGGGGTCGGCTACACCTTC. The full variable domain, rest sourced from reference TRBV2 and TRBJ1-2, is EPEVTQTPSHQVTQMGQEVILRCVPISNHLYFYWYRQILGQKVEFLVSFYNNEISEKSEIFDDQFSVERPDGSNFTLKIRSTKLEDSAMYFCASSVTGVGYTFGSGTRLTVV.